Below are 16 T cell receptor beta chains sequenced from a single sample in a study of human T cells and chemical hapten exposure. One entry per CDR3 protein, called by TCRdb with MiXCR from the RACE reads. The sample has under 100,000 distinct CDR3 sequences; around 9.3% are singletons. Time point meaning: patch test 2, 6 weeks after DPC sensitization. Regarding treatment: therapeutic diphenylcyclopropenone sensitization with weekly scalp DPC. The sequences come from whole blood, collected in connection with sensitization to the hapten diphenylcyclopropenone (DPC). The receptors were sampled from a woman aged 45-60 years with alopecia areata. Some clones in this sample may be carry-over from other donors' samples.

This clonotype came up a few times. V is TRBV11-3 and J is TRBJ2-7; D uncertain. V lost 1 base, J lost 7 bases, and 8 bases lay in between. Germline V lookup: CDR1 SGHNT, CDR2 YENEEA. CDR3 length equals 12 residues. The CDR3 coding sequence is TGTGCCAGCAGCTTAGCTCACGGTGAGCAGTACTTC. Amino acids: CASSLAHGEQYF.

The J gene is TRBJ2-3, the V gene TRBV11-2; D unclear. With 5 bases removed from V and 0 bases from J, the gap between germline ends came to 9 bases. Germline CDR1 and CDR2: SGHAT and FQNNGV. This CDR3 has 14 residues. The CDR3 region has the DNA TGTGCCAGCAGCCGCGGCCCTAGCACAGATACGCAGTATTTT. It translates to CASSRGPSTDTQYF.

This clonotype was picked up a small number of times. The rearrangement uses TRBV27 and TRBJ1-1; tentatively, D is TRBD1 (5 bases). The CDR3 length is 16 residues. The germline V and J ends were trimmed by 2 bases and 4 bases, with 17 bases remaining between them. The germline CDR1 and CDR2 sequences are MNHEY and SMNVEV (reference sequence). CDR3 bases: TGTGCCAGCAGTTTAACTTTGGCCGGGGGGGTCACTGAAGCTTTCTTT. Translating gives CASSLTLAGGVTEAFF.

This chain uses TRBV28 with TRBJ1-5, with 7 nucleotides matching TRBD1. With 6 bases clipped from V and 2 bases from J, the junction kept 16 bases outside the gene matches. The CDR3 is 18 residues long. The germline CDR1 and CDR2 sequences are MDHEN and SYDVKM. The CDR3 loop is CASSHPTGRRSGNQPQHF. The CDR3 nucleotides read TGTGCCAGCAGCCACCCGACAGGGAGGAGGTCTGGCAATCAGCCCCAGCATTTT.

The CDR3 DNA reads as TGTGCCAGCAGCTTCTCACAGGGTACTGGAAACACCATATATTTT. It specifies CASSFSQGTGNTIYF. This chain connects TRBV7-2 to TRBJ1-3, with D maybe TRBD1 (6 bases). This CDR3 is 15 amino acids long. CDR1 SGHTA and CDR2 FQGNSA come from the germline V gene. Trimming left V 3 bases short and J 2 bases short, with 11 bases between.

This clonotype was seen more than once but under ten times. The V call is TRBV28, the J call TRBJ1-3; the D gene is possibly TRBD1 (5 bases). V was trimmed by 8 bases and J by 0 bases, leaving 11 bases between them. The CDR3 contains 14 residues. The germline gives CDR1 MDHEN, CDR2 SYDVKM. The CDR3 here is CASLDSDSGNTIYF. In nucleotides, the CDR3 is TGTGCCAGCCTCGACAGTGACTCTGGAAACACCATATATTTT.

This chain joins TRBV19 and TRBJ2-1, with 8 bases lining up with TRBD2. V shed 3 bases, J shed 0 bases, and the junction held 7 bases outside the gene matches. Germline V gene lookup returns CDR1 LNHDA and CDR2 SQIVND (reference sequence). This CDR3 is 17 amino acids long. The chain's CDR3 is CASSIGPSGFSYNEQFF. The DNA of the CDR3 is TGTGCCAGTAGTATTGGGCCTAGCGGGTTCTCCTACAATGAGCAGTTCTTC.

The V gene is TRBV12-5, the J gene TRBJ2-3; TRBD1 aligns across 7 bases. The CDR3 is made up of 14 amino acids. After removal of 6 bases from V and 0 bases from J, the junction contained 3 bases not matched to a gene. The V gene's germline CDR1 is LGHNT and CDR2 FRNRAP. CDR3 protein: CASGPGQSTDTQYF. The DNA of the CDR3 is TGTGCTAGTGGACCGGGACAGAGCACAGATACGCAGTATTTT.

This chain links TRBV18 with TRBJ2-3, with 7 nucleotides matching TRBD2. Germline V gives CDR1 KGHSH, CDR2 LQKENI. V was clipped by 4 bases and J by 1 base; unmatched bases: 5. There are 15 residues in the CDR3. CDR3 residues: CASSLLAERTDTQYF. The CDR3 coding sequence is TGTGCCAGCTCACTCCTAGCGGAACGCACAGATACGCAGTATTTT.

This clonotype was picked up many times. V usage is TRBV6-4 and J usage is TRBJ1-2, with a weak D call TRBD1 (5 bases). The CDR3 has 14 amino acids. Deletions cut 6 bases from V and 7 bases from J, with 18 bases between. The V gene's germline CDR1 is MRHNA and CDR2 SNTAGT. CDR3 bases: TGTGCCAGCAGGGATTTCTCAGGGTCTTCTGGCTACACCTTC. This sequence encodes CASRDFSGSSGYTF.

The chain has TRBV4-3 and TRBJ1-3; 8 nucleotides align to TRBD1. Germline CDR1 and CDR2: LGHNA and YSLEER. This CDR3 has 15 residues. V shed 4 bases, J shed 2 bases, and the junction held 4 bases outside the gene matches. DNA of the CDR3: TGCGCCAGCAGCCTAGACAGGGGAACTGGAAACACCATATATTTT. Protein sequence: CASSLDRGTGNTIYF.

This clonotype came up many times. The chain employs TRBV12-3 or TRBV12-4 and TRBJ2-1, with TRBD2 as a possible D gene (6 bases). Trimming removed 2 bases from V and 3 bases from J, with 14 bases in between. The CDR3 contains 16 residues. CDR3 sequence (DNA): TGTGCCAGCAGTTTAAGGGGTAGCGGAGTCTACAATGAGCAGTTCTTC. Its protein is CASSLRGSGVYNEQFF.

V is TRBV20-1 and J is TRBJ2-7; 9 bases are a match to TRBD1. Per the germline V gene, CDR1 is DFQATT and CDR2 is SNEGSKA (reference sequence). V lost 1 base, J lost 5 bases, and 9 bases stayed unmatched. The CDR3 spans 15 residues. The CDR3 sequence: CSARVLEDRGHEQYF. The CDR3 coding sequence is TGCAGTGCTAGAGTCCTAGAGGACAGGGGCCACGAGCAGTACTTC.

The table lists this clonotype with many counts. The chain has TRBV7-6 and TRBJ2-3, with 8 bases that match TRBD2. Losses at the gene ends were 4 bases for V and 1 base for J; bases not matched to a gene: 4. CDR1 and CDR2 from the germline V gene are SGHVS and FNYEAQ. CDR3 size: 15 residues. CDR3 sequence (DNA): TGTGCCAGCAGCTCCCTAGCGGGTTGCACAGATACGCAGTATTTT. Translation: CASSSLAGCTDTQYF.

This clonotype was counted ten times or more. The rearrangement uses TRBV24-1 and TRBJ2-1; 7 bases agree with TRBD2. From germline, CDR1 is KGHDR and CDR2 SFDVKD. The CDR3 spans 16 residues. The V segment lost 4 bases and the J segment 1 base; nucleotides outside the gene matches: 6. Here the CDR3 reads CATSDSSGPSYNEQFF. The CDR3, as DNA: TGTGCCACCAGTGACTCTAGCGGACCATCCTACAATGAGCAGTTCTTC.

Of note for this clonotype: A much larger clone lies one base from this, so it may be a read error. The rearrangement links TRBV30 to TRBJ1-2, with D hard to call. The germline V gene has CDR1 GTSNPN and CDR2 SVGIG (reference sequence). The CDR3 length is 14 residues. The germline V and J ends were trimmed by 3 bases and 4 bases, with 15 bases remaining between them. The chain's CDR3 is CAWSADWGGYGYTF. The CDR3 coding sequence is TGTGCCTGGAGCGCGGACTGGGGAGGCTATGGCTACACCTTC.